The 7 T cell receptor beta chains presented below share a single source sample, sequenced in a study of cytomegalovirus exposure and HLA in healthy donors. Profiling relied on immunoSEQ multiplex PCR, and the TCRdb table lists in-frame clones only, not all of them. The sample holds 300,000 to 450,000 clones, 70% to 90% seen once. Sequencing was carried out using PBMCs. Receptors were obtained from a woman under 30 in good health and CMV-seronegative.

The table lists this clone with a count of one. The chain has TRBV4-1 and TRBJ2-1; maybe TRBD1 (7 bases). The germline V gene has CDR1 MGHRA and CDR2 YSYEKL. The ends were cut back, 5 bases at V and 6 bases at J, with 17 bases in the middle. The CDR3 has 15 amino acids. The CDR3, as DNA: TGCGCCAGCAGCTTGGGACCTCAGGGGGGCAATGAGCAGTTCTTC. It codes for CASSLGPQGGNEQFF.

The chain recombines TRBV7-8 with TRBJ2-4, with D maybe TRBD1 (8 bases). With 4 bases removed from V and 3 bases from J, the gap between germline ends came to 19 bases. CDR1 and CDR2 (germline): SGHVS, FQNEAQ. This CDR3 contains 17 residues. For the CDR3, the DNA is TGTGCCAGCAGCTCCTGGGAGGGACAGGTCAACAAAAACATTCAGTACTTC. It encodes CASSSWEGQVNKNIQYF. The variable domain in full, with the rest retrieved from reference TRBV7-8 and TRBJ2-4, is GAGVSQSPRYKVAKRGQDVALRCDPISGHVSLFWYQQALGQGPEFLTYFQNEAQLDKSGLPSDRFFAERPEGSVSTLKIQRTQQEDSAVYLCASSSWEGQVNKNIQYFGAGTRLSVL.

In its sample, this clone was seen once. The DNA for the CDR3 is TGTGCCAGCAGCCCGAGCGGGCCCGGGGAGCTGTTTTTT. This translates into CASSPSGPGELFF. V gene TRBV9 combines with J gene TRBJ2-2; D is perhaps TRBD2 (6 bases). V was trimmed by 4 bases and J by 6 bases, leaving 10 bases between them. CDR3 length: 13 amino acids. Germline V lookup: CDR1 SGDLS, CDR2 YYNGEE.

This chain uses TRBV4-1 with TRBJ2-7; D gene ambiguous. Trimming removed 0 bases from V and 0 bases from J, with 15 bases in between. The CDR3 length is 17 residues. Germline loops: CDR1 MGHRA, CDR2 YSYEKL. The CDR3 DNA follows: TGCGCCAGCAGCCAAGATTCGGTGTTGTTTGACTCCTACGAGCAGTACTTC. As protein: CASSQDSVLFDSYEQYF.

The table lists this clone with a few counts. This chain joins TRBV30 and TRBJ1-2; 7 bases match TRBD1. CDR1 and CDR2 from the germline V gene are GTSNPN and SVGIG (reference sequence). Unmatched junction bases numbered 6, after V lost 2 bases and J lost 9 bases. The CDR3 has 12 amino acids. The chain's CDR3 is CAWSPMTGSYTF. CDR3 coding DNA: TGTGCCTGGAGTCCCATGACAGGGAGCTACACCTTC.

The rearrangement joins TRBV18 to TRBJ2-7, with TRBD1 as a possible D gene (5 bases). Per the germline V gene, CDR1 is KGHSH and CDR2 is LQKENI. This CDR3 has 13 residues. Deletions cut 5 bases from V and 2 bases from J, with 10 bases between. This CDR3 reads CASSSDTTYEQYF. CDR3 bases: TGTGCCAGCTCATCGGACACTACCTACGAGCAGTACTTC.

This chain links TRBV6-1 with TRBJ1-5; tentative D call: TRBD1 (6 bases). The CDR3 sequence is 14 residues long. Trimming removed 0 bases at V and 6 bases at J, with 9 bases between. Germline V lookup: CDR1 MNHNS, CDR2 SASEGT. In DNA form, the CDR3 reads TGTGCCAGCAGTGAAGCGTCAGGGGTTCAGCCCCAGCATTTT. It is translated as CASSEASGVQPQHF.